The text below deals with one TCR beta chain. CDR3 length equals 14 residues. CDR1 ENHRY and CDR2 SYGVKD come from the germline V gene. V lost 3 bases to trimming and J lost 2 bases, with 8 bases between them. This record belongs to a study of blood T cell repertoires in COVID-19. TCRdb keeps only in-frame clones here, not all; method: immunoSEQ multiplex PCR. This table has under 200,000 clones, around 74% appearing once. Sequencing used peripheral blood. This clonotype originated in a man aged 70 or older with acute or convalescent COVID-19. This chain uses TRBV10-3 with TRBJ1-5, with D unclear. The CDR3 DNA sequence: TGTGCCATCAGTGAAGAGATTGGCAATCAGCCCCAGCATTTT. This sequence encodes CAISEEIGNQPQHF.